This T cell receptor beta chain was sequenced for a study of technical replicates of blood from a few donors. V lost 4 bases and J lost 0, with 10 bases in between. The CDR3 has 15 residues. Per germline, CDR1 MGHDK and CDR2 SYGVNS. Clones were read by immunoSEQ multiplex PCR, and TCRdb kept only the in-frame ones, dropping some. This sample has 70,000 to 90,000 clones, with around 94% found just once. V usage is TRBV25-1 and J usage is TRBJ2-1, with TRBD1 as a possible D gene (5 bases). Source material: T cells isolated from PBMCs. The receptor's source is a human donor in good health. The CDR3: CASSAYRSSYNEQFF. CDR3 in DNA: TGTGCCAGCAGTGCCTACAGGAGCTCCTACAATGAGCAGTTCTTC.